This T cell receptor beta chain is drawn from a study of cytomegalovirus exposure and HLA in healthy donors. This clone was seen a few times. The CDR3 covers 15 residues. Per the germline V gene, CDR1 is MDHEN and CDR2 is SYDVKM. After removal of 5 bases from V and 1 base from J, the junction contained 6 bases not matched to a gene. This PCR relied on a set of 60 Vbeta primers and 13 Jbeta primers. The assay was immunoSEQ multiplex PCR, and TCRdb's table has in-frame clones only and misses some. Of 120,000 or so clones listed, around three quarters are singletons. This clonotype was sampled from a man aged 25 to 40 in good health and CMV-seropositive. The specimen was PBMCs. The chain has TRBV28 and TRBJ2-3, with 7 bases that match TRBD2. The CDR3 region has the DNA TGTGCCAGCAGTAGCAGCGGGGAAGGCACAGATACGCAGTATTTT. Its translation is CASSSSGEGTDTQYF.